Here is one T cell receptor (beta chain) with its context. Its antigen is still unknown. No much larger clone is present one base from it, and per-base qualities are unavailable. The data derive from a study of T cell changes during pregnancy in multiple sclerosis (dated by TCRdb to between 2018 and 2021). For the wider study: In women with multiple sclerosis, the researchers looked at how the T cell repertoire shifted as pregnancy progressed.

Library preparation employed the immunoSEQ multiplex PCR assay. This is the immuneACCESS table as TCRdb keeps it, with only in-frame sequences that have V and J called. A part of the clones is gone; compared with another copy, unresolved V genes explain less than half, and the rest is unexplained. Present in this sample are almost 50,000 clones, almost 95% of which were seen just once. Clones ranked in the top ten supply around 1% of the sample. CDR1 and CDR2 were assigned from the germline V gene as KGHSH and LQKENI. Between the V and J ends, shortened by 1 base and 5 bases respectively, the junction contains 17 bases. Counted from cysteine to phenylalanine, this CDR3 has 16 amino acids. This entry keeps only the CDR3 DNA: 48 bases, framed from base 1.

The source of this sequence is a female donor with multiple sclerosis, enrolled in a pregnancy study. Sequences were derived from peripheral blood, sampled after pregnancy. The rearranged chain carries TRBV18 and TRBJ2-5; the best D guess is TRBD2, with 6 bases matching. The CDR3 protein sequence reads: CASSPLFDYRGETQYF. The DNA sequence follows: TGTGCCAGCTCACCACTGTTCGACTACCGGGGGGAGACCCAGTACTTC.